This T cell receptor beta chain was identified in a study of shared clonotypes between healthy human individuals. Study context: Donor ages ranged 18 to 49 years: a couple of women, a few men.

General observations from the study: Tissue TCR repertoires likely differ from these blood-only repertoires.

A word on this clone: Its antigen is as yet unknown.

CDR1 LNHDA and CDR2 SQIVND come from the germline V gene (reference sequence). The CDR3 covers 16 residues. Trimming removed 9 bases at V and 0 bases at J, with 18 bases between. Profiled with immunoSEQ multiplex PCR; TCRdb holds only in-frame clones, not every one. The sample includes a few hundred thousand clones, roughly 70% of them seen just once. The sequence was obtained from a young man in good health. This chain joins TRBV19 and TRBJ2-4; no clear D. Material: memory CD4+ T cells sorted from blood. Subset indicated: CD45RA-negative fraction. CDR3 nucleotide sequence: TGTGCCAGCCGAACCACCTCCATGCTAGCCAAAAACATTCAGTACTTC. Translating gives CASRTTSMLAKNIQYF.